What follows describes a single TCR beta chain. This specimen belongs to a study of blood T cell repertoires in COVID-19. In the study overall: Specimens from acute and convalescent COVID-19 originated in the United States, Italy and Spain. From T cells, B-cell-depleted T cells, or PBMCs came the material, which was cDNA or gDNA.

Unmatched junction bases numbered 8, after V lost 0 bases and J lost 8 bases. In germline, CDR1 is SGHTA, CDR2 FQGNSA. The CDR3 spans 15 residues. Using immunoSEQ multiplex PCR, the repertoire was profiled, and TCRdb retains in-frame clones only, with some absent. Counted here are 140,000 to 150,000 clones, 84% occurring once; the ten biggest clones make up 44%. The clonotype was recovered from a human donor in a cohort sampled during active COVID-19. The chain has TRBV7-2 and TRBJ1-2; 8 bases line up with TRBD1. Specimen: peripheral blood. The CDR3 DNA follows: TGTGCCAGCAGCTTAGCGGTCAGGGGGCTATACGGCTACACCTTC. It is translated as CASSLAVRGLYGYTF.